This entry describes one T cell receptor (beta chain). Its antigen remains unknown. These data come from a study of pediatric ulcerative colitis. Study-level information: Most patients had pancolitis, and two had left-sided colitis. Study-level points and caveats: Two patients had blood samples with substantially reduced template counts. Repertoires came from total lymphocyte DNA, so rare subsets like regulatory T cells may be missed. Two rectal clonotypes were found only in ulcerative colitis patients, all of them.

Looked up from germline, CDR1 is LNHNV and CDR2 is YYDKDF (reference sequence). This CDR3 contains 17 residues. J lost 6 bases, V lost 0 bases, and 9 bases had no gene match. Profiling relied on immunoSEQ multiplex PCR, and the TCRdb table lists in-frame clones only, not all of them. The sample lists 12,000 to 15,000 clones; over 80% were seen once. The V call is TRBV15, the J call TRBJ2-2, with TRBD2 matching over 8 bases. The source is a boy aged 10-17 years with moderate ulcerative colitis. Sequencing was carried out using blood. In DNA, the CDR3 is TGTGCCACCAGCAGAGATCGGTACGGGAGGGGTGCCGGGGAGCTGTTTTTT. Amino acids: CATSRDRYGRGAGELFF.